The clone carrying this T cell receptor (beta chain) has only a few counts. The antigen is not known. Trimming removed 3 bases from V and 0 bases from J, with 9 bases in between. The CDR3 sequence is 15 residues long. Germline CDR1 MGHDK, CDR2 SYGVNS. The data were obtained in a study of cytomegalovirus exposure and HLA in healthy donors. Study results and limitations: Common viral pathogens seemed to be connected with several of the most significant clusters, according to a later analysis. The dataset shows that most TCR sequences were rare, while some public TCRs occurred in many donors.

With 60 Vbeta and 13 Jbeta primers, the PCR was carried out. Produced via immunoSEQ multiplex PCR; TCRdb's table is partial and in-frame only. This table has about 150,000 clones, approximately 80% appearing once. The clonotype originates from a woman aged 40 to 50 in good health and CMV-seropositive. The sample taken for sequencing was PBMCs. V gene TRBV25-1 combines with J gene TRBJ1-5; D possibly corresponds to TRBD1 (5 bases). CDR3 DNA sequence: TGTGCCAGCAGTGAGGCTGACAGTAGCAATCAGCCCCAGCATTTT. Protein sequence: CASSEADSSNQPQHF.